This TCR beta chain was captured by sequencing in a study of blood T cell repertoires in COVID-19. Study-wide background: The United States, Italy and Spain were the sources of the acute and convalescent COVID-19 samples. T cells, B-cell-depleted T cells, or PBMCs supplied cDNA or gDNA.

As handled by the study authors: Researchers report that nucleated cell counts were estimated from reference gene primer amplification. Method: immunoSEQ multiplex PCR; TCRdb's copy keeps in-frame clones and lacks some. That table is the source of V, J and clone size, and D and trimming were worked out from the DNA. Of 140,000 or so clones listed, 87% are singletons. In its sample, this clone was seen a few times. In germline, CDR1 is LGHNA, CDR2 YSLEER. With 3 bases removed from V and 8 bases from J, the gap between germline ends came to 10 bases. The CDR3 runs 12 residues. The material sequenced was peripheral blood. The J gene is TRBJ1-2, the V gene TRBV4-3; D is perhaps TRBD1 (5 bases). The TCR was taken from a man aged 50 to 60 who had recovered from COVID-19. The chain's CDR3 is CASSHWGNGYTF. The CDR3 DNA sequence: TGCGCCAGCAGCCACTGGGGCAACGGCTACACCTTC.